These 30 T cell receptor beta chains were all obtained from the same sample, sequenced in a study of monozygotic twins with cystic fibrosis. Sequenced by immunoSEQ multiplex PCR; TCRdb stores in-frame clones only, minus some. The table has about 36,000 clones, about 93% seen once. Sequencing was done on a sample of blood. The source of these receptors is a boy under 10 years old with cystic fibrosis.

V gene TRBV19 combines with J gene TRBJ2-7; D may be TRBD1 (6 bases). Trimming shortened V by 0 bases and J by 6 bases, and 21 bases separated the two germline ends. CDR3 length: 17 residues. Germline V gene sequence: CDR1 LNHDA, CDR2 SQIVND (reference sequence). CDR3: CASSIDMNAGAGFEQYF. CDR3 sequence (DNA): TGTGCCAGTAGTATAGATATGAACGCAGGGGCGGGTTTCGAGCAGTACTTC.

The gene calls are TRBV9 and TRBJ2-3; D might be TRBD2 (7 bases). The CDR3 is 14 residues long. V was clipped by 3 bases and J by 5 bases, with 13 bases between them. Germline CDR1 is SGDLS and CDR2 is YYNGEE. The DNA of the CDR3 is TGTGCCAGCAGCGCGGGGGGCCAAGGAGATACGCAGTATTTT. Its protein product is CASSAGGQGDTQYF. Full variable domain (rest looked up from reference TRBV9 and TRBJ2-3): DSGVTQTPKHLITATGQRVTLRCSPRSGDLSVYWYQQSLDQGLQFLIQYYNGEERAKGNILERFSAQQFPDLHSELNLSSLELGDSALYFCASSAGGQGDTQYFGPGTRLTVL.

The V gene is TRBV4-1, the J gene TRBJ1-1; D ambiguous. Trimming left V 0 bases short and J 0 bases short, with 14 bases between. This CDR3 spans 17 amino acids. Germline-derived CDR1 and CDR2 are MGHRA and YSYEKL. CDR3 amino acids: CASSQDGGSALNTEAFF. CDR3 in DNA: TGCGCCAGCAGCCAAGACGGAGGTTCGGCCTTGAACACTGAAGCTTTCTTT.

This chain connects TRBV7-9 to TRBJ2-5; D may be TRBD2 (5 bases). V gave up 11 bases and J gave up 0 bases, with 7 bases separating them. CDR3 length: 11 residues. Germline V CDR1 and CDR2: SEHNR, FQNEAQ (reference sequence). The CDR3 bases are TGTGCCGGGGAGTACCAAGAGACCCAGTACTTC. Amino acids: CAGEYQETQYF. The entire variable domain, with the rest obtained from reference TRBV7-9 and TRBJ2-5, is as follows: DTGVSQNPRHKITKRGQNVTFRCDPISEHNRLYWYRQTLGQGPEFLTYFQNEAQLEKSRLLSDRFSAERPKGSFSTLEIQRTEQGDSAMYLCAGEYQETQYFGPGTRLLVL.

The gene calls are TRBV4-2 and TRBJ2-7; D uncertain. This CDR3 comprises 14 residues. Trimming pared 4 bases from V and 1 base from J, leaving 11 bases between. Germline CDR1 and CDR2: LGHNA and YNFKEQ. DNA for the CDR3: TGTGCCAGCAGCCGAGGAACAGTTTCCTACGAGCAGTACTTC. Its translation is CASSRGTVSYEQYF.

The genes are TRBV9 and TRBJ1-1; D call uncertain. Per germline, CDR1 SGDLS and CDR2 YYNGEE. The CDR3 totals 13 residues. The V gene lost 0 bases and the J gene lost 5 bases, with 8 bases spanning the gap. The CDR3 spells CASSVGAGTEAFF. CDR3 in DNA: TGTGCCAGCAGCGTAGGGGCGGGGACTGAAGCTTTCTTT.

The CDR3: CASRDTGTNQPQHF. The CDR3 nucleotides read TGTGCCAGCAGGGATACAGGGACCAATCAGCCCCAGCATTTT. V usage is TRBV27 and J usage is TRBJ1-5; TRBD1 is a possible D gene (6 bases). Germline CDR1 MNHEY, CDR2 SMNVEV (reference sequence). This CDR3 comprises 14 residues. Trimming pared 6 bases from V and 3 bases from J, leaving 12 bases between.

This clone was seen just once. The rearrangement links TRBV11-2 to TRBJ2-1, with 10 bases fitting TRBD1. Germline V gene data show CDR1 as SGHAT and CDR2 as FQNNGV. Losses at the gene ends were 3 bases for V and 5 bases for J; bases not matched to a gene: 13. The CDR3 loop spans 18 amino acids. The CDR3 nucleotides read TGTGCCAGCAGCTTCTCAAGCCCCGGGACAGGGGACGACAATGAGCAGTTCTTC. Translated, it gives CASSFSSPGTGDDNEQFF.

This chain connects TRBV7-9 to TRBJ2-7; D gene ambiguous. The ends were cut back, 5 bases at V and 3 bases at J, with 8 bases in the middle. CDR1 SEHNR and CDR2 FQNEAQ come from the germline V gene (reference sequence). The length of the CDR3 is 12 residues. The CDR3 is CASSTSDYEQYF. The CDR3 coding sequence is TGTGCCAGCAGCACAAGCGACTACGAGCAGTACTTC.

The V gene is TRBV7-9, the J gene TRBJ2-1; D is unclear. CDR3 length equals 17 residues. Per the germline V gene, CDR1 is SEHNR and CDR2 is FQNEAQ (reference sequence). V lost 0 bases to trimming and J lost 0 bases, with 12 bases between them. This CDR3 is CASSLAAGSSSYNEQFF. Here the CDR3 DNA reads TGTGCCAGCAGCTTAGCCGCCGGGTCTAGCTCCTACAATGAGCAGTTCTTC.

This clone was found once. This chain uses TRBV13 with TRBJ2-1, with 10 bases that match TRBD2. With 3 bases clipped from V and 6 bases from J, the junction kept 5 bases outside the gene matches. The CDR3 totals 15 residues. Germline V gene lookup returns CDR1 PRHDT and CDR2 FYEKMQ (reference sequence). This chain's CDR3 is CASSLSGGASNEQFF. The CDR3 DNA sequence: TGTGCCAGCAGCTTGAGCGGGGGGGCCTCCAATGAGCAGTTCTTC.

CDR3: CSAPINTEAFF. Here the CDR3 DNA reads TGCAGTGCTCCCATAAACACTGAAGCTTTCTTT. The V gene is TRBV20-1, the J gene TRBJ1-1; D not resolved. Per germline, CDR1 DFQATT and CDR2 SNEGSKA (reference sequence). The CDR3 contains 11 residues. The V and J ends lost 5 bases and 2 bases respectively, with 6 bases between them.

This sequence joins TRBV7-2 and TRBJ1-5; D is ambiguous. The V end lost 5 bases, the J end lost 7 bases, and 12 bases lay between the germline ends. The CDR3 runs 13 residues. CDR1 and CDR2 from the germline V gene are SGHTA and FQGNSA. CDR3 DNA: TGTGCCAGCAGCCCGGACGGGGTGCAGCCCCAGCATTTT. Translating gives CASSPDGVQPQHF.

V usage is TRBV14 and J usage is TRBJ1-2; possibly TRBD1 for D (6 bases). From germline, CDR1 is SGHDN and CDR2 FVKESK. V gave up 0 bases and J gave up 4 bases, with 12 bases separating them. The CDR3 runs 15 residues. The CDR3 nucleotides read TGTGCCAGCAGCCAAGATACGCGCAGGGGCTATGGCTACACCTTC. This sequence encodes CASSQDTRRGYGYTF.

This clone occurred once. The chain uses TRBV7-3 and TRBJ1-1; D is unclear. Germline V gene lookup returns CDR1 SGHTA and CDR2 FQGTGA. CDR3 size: 13 residues. Between the trimmed V and J ends, which lost 1 base and 7 bases, there was a span of 10 bases. In DNA form, the CDR3 reads TGTGCCAGCAGCTTAAAGGCTGGGGTTGAAGCTTTCTTT. Its protein is CASSLKAGVEAFF.

V usage is TRBV6-1 and J usage is TRBJ2-7; TRBD1 aligns across 9 bases. Germline loops: CDR1 MNHNS, CDR2 SASEGT. The CDR3 runs 14 residues. Trimming cost V 5 bases and J 2 bases; bases outside gene matches: 4. CDR3 residues: CASSPRTGAYEQYF. CDR3 bases: TGTGCCAGCAGTCCCCGGACAGGGGCCTACGAGCAGTACTTC.

This clone was found once. The chain recombines TRBV6-5 with TRBJ1-5; 8 nucleotides agree with TRBD1. Trimming at V came to 4 bases and at J to 9 bases, leaving 8 bases not matched to a gene. The CDR3 sequence is 14 residues long. CDR1 is MNHEY, CDR2 SVGAGI, per germline. The DNA for the CDR3 is TGTGCCAGCAGTTTAGGACAGGGATTTGGGCCCCAGCATTTT. Its translation is CASSLGQGFGPQHF.

The rearrangement uses TRBV11-2 and TRBJ1-1, with TRBD1 as a possible D gene (5 bases). This CDR3 is built from 14 residues. Germline V CDR1 and CDR2: SGHAT, FQNNGV. Trimming pared 3 bases from V and 2 bases from J, leaving 10 bases between. The CDR3 loop is CASSFRDGNTEAFF. The CDR3 region has the DNA TGTGCCAGCAGCTTCCGGGACGGTAACACTGAAGCTTTCTTT.

The V call is TRBV6-5, the J call TRBJ1-1, with D unresolved. Per germline, CDR1 MNHEY and CDR2 SVGAGI. With 0 bases removed from V and 4 bases from J, the gap between germline ends came to 12 bases. The CDR3 contains 15 residues. The CDR3 is CASSYSGGPPTEAFF. CDR3 DNA sequence: TGTGCCAGCAGTTACTCGGGCGGACCCCCCACTGAAGCTTTCTTT.

The chain combines TRBV9 with TRBJ2-3, with 7 bases lining up with TRBD1. There are 16 residues in the CDR3. V gave up 4 bases and J gave up 3 bases; unmatched junction bases: 11. Germline V gives CDR1 SGDLS, CDR2 YYNGEE. The DNA for the CDR3 is TGTGCCAGCAGCCCCCAGAACAGGGGTTTGACAGATACGCAGTATTTT. It yields the protein CASSPQNRGLTDTQYF.

The V and J genes are TRBV5-4 and TRBJ2-5; possible D gene TRBD1, 6 bases. This CDR3 comprises 15 residues. Trimming removed 4 bases at V and 5 bases at J, with 18 bases between. Germline V gives CDR1 SGHNT, CDR2 YYREEE (reference sequence). The CDR3 loop is CASSAPGHGEETQYF. In DNA, the CDR3 is TGTGCCAGCAGCGCCCCGGGACATGGAGAGGAGACCCAGTACTTC.

The V and J genes are TRBV27 and TRBJ2-7, with D tentatively TRBD2 (6 bases). The CDR3 sequence is 11 residues long. V was clipped by 9 bases and J by 4 bases, with 10 bases between them. CDR1 and CDR2 (germline): MNHEY, SMNVEV (reference sequence). CDR3 loop: CASSGLYEQYF. CDR3 coding DNA: TGTGCCAGTAGCGGACTATACGAGCAGTACTTC.

This clone was observed a single time. J is TRBJ2-3 and V is TRBV13, with D perhaps TRBD2 (6 bases). Germline-derived CDR1 and CDR2 are PRHDT and FYEKMQ (reference sequence). V was clipped by 6 bases and J by 2 bases, with 15 bases between them. The CDR3 is 15 residues long. The CDR3 sequence is CASRGRGTFTDTQYF. CDR3 nucleotide sequence: TGTGCCAGCAGGGGGCGGGGAACCTTCACAGATACGCAGTATTTT.

The chain is built from TRBV5-4 and TRBJ1-3; 7 positions agree with TRBD1. CDR3 length: 15 residues. The germline V gene encodes CDR1 SGHNT and CDR2 YYREEE (reference sequence). Unmatched junction bases numbered 4, after V lost 0 bases and J lost 4 bases. DNA of the CDR3: TGTGCCAGCAGCTTGGACAGGGGTTACGGAAACACCATATATTTT. This codes for CASSLDRGYGNTIYF. Drawing the rest from reference TRBV5-4 and TRBJ1-3, the complete variable domain is ETGVTQSPTHLIKTRGQQVTLRCSSQSGHNTVSWYQQALGQGPQFIFQYYREEENGRGNFPPRFSGLQFPNYSSELNVNALELDDSALYLCASSLDRGYGNTIYFGEGSWLTVV.

CDR3 sequence reads: CASSEDRVGGYTF. The CDR3 DNA is TGTGCCAGCAGTGAGGACAGGGTTGGTGGCTACACCTTC. The V gene is TRBV6-1, the J gene TRBJ1-2, with 8 bases identical to TRBD1. Losses at the gene ends were 3 bases for V and 7 bases for J; bases not matched to a gene: 4. There are 13 residues in the CDR3. Per germline, CDR1 MNHNS and CDR2 SASEGT.

The J gene is TRBJ1-3, the V gene TRBV7-6; 7 bases are shared with TRBD1. The CDR3 has 17 residues. Germline trimming cut 5 bases from V and 0 bases from J; bases unmatched to any gene: 10. Germline V lookup: CDR1 SGHVS, CDR2 FNYEAQ. The CDR3 loop reads CASSPLGTASSGNTIYF. CDR3 DNA: TGTGCCAGCAGCCCGCTCGGGACAGCGAGCTCTGGAAACACCATATATTTT.

The chain couples TRBV9 to TRBJ1-2; D perhaps matches TRBD1 (5 bases). CDR3 size: 12 residues. V shed 3 bases and J shed 8 bases, with 11 bases lying between them. The germline CDR1 and CDR2 sequences are SGDLS and YYNGEE. The chain's CDR3 is CASSAGGVGYTF. CDR3 bases: TGTGCCAGCAGCGCGGGGGGAGTGGGCTACACCTTC.

This clone appeared once. The chain combines TRBV9 with TRBJ1-5, with D unresolved. CDR1 and CDR2 from the germline V gene are SGDLS and YYNGEE. CDR3 size: 13 residues. V gave up 4 bases and J gave up 4 bases, with 9 bases separating them. CDR3 region: CASSLGSNQPQHF. CDR3 bases: TGTGCCAGCAGCCTAGGGTCAAATCAGCCCCAGCATTTT.

The chain links TRBV11-2 to TRBJ1-2; D is unresolved. The CDR3 runs 14 residues. V lost 3 bases and J lost 2, with 10 bases in between. CDR1 and CDR2 from the germline V gene are SGHAT and FQNNGV. The CDR3 DNA reads TGTGCCAGCAGCTTTAGGCGACGGAACTATGGCTACACCTTC. Amino acids: CASSFRRRNYGYTF.

The chain is built from TRBV4-1 and TRBJ2-1, with a possible D match to TRBD1 (6 bases). The CDR3 spans 14 residues. Germline V gives CDR1 MGHRA, CDR2 YSYEKL. Trimming took 0 bases from V and 9 from J, leaving 12 bases between them. CDR3: CASSQDPGGGEQFF. In nucleotides, the CDR3 is TGCGCCAGCAGCCAAGATCCTGGGGGCGGTGAGCAGTTCTTC.